This TCR beta chain was obtained from a study of blood T cell repertoires in COVID-19. Study as a whole: Italy, Spain and the United States were the sources of the convalescent and acute COVID-19 samples. T cells, B-cell-depleted T cells, or PBMCs supplied cDNA or gDNA.

In the original analysis: From reference gene primer amplification, estimates of nucleated cell counts were derived. Some clones are missing from TCRdb's copy, which holds only in-frame ones; the method was immunoSEQ multiplex PCR. That table furnishes V, J and clone size, whereas the DNA furnished D and trimming. The sample has approximately 34,000 clones; roughly 80% are singletons. Looked up from germline, CDR1 is MNHEY and CDR2 is SMNVEV (reference sequence). This CDR3 contains 13 residues. V was trimmed by 5 bases and J by 1 base, leaving 7 bases between them. The J gene is TRBJ2-3, the V gene TRBV27; unclear D gene. This clonotype was obtained from a woman aged 70-85 years with acute or convalescent COVID-19. Sequenced sample: peripheral blood. In nucleotides, the CDR3 is TGTGCCAGCAGTAGGCAGGGCACAGATACGCAGTATTTT. This sequence encodes CASSRQGTDTQYF.